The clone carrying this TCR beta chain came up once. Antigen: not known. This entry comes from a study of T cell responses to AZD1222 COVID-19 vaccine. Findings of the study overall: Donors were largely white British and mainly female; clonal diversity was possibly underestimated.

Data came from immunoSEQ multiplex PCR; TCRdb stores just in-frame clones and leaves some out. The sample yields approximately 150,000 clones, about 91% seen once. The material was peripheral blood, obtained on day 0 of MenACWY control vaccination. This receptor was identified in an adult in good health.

For the CDR3, the DNA is TGTGCCAGCAGTGGGGGACAGGGAAAGGCAGATACGCAGTATTTT. This translates into CASSGGQGKADTQYF. V gene TRBV27 combines with J gene TRBJ2-3; 9 bases match TRBD1. Trimming at V came to 5 bases and at J to 4 bases, leaving 7 bases not matched to a gene. This CDR3 is built from 15 residues. The germline V gene has CDR1 MNHEY and CDR2 SMNVEV (reference sequence).